This T cell receptor beta chain was sequenced for a study of blood T cells in healthy people across ages. This clonotype has more than one count but fewer than ten. What it recognizes is unknown. The use of a sample-barcoded 5' primer and a J-beta primer mix characterized a second PCR of roughly 6 to 11 cycles. A tag from a template-switch adaptor with 12 random nucleotides marked each cDNA molecule. Samples each returned at least 3 million CDR3-containing paired-end reads. TCRdb reprocessed the 5' RACE reads with MiXCR, giving one entry per CDR3 protein. The data hold approximately 1.5 million distinct CDR3 sequences, with about 35% observed a single time. Regarding the study as a whole: With age, beta diversity per million T cells declined roughly linearly, significantly by 40. PBMCs that were unsorted prevented a conclusive naive versus antigen-experienced comparison.

The trim removed 0 bases at V and 4 bases at J, leaving 9 bases unmatched. The CDR3 is 16 amino acids. Germline loops: CDR1 SGHRS, CDR2 YFSETQ. The clonotype was recovered from a woman aged 25 to 39 in good health. Sequencing was done on a sample of blood. The chain links TRBV5-1 to TRBJ2-7; 8 nucleotides align to TRBD1. The CDR3 here is CASSLAEGTGYYEQYF. In DNA, the CDR3 is TGCGCCAGCAGCTTGGCCGAGGGGACAGGATATTACGAGCAGTACTTC.